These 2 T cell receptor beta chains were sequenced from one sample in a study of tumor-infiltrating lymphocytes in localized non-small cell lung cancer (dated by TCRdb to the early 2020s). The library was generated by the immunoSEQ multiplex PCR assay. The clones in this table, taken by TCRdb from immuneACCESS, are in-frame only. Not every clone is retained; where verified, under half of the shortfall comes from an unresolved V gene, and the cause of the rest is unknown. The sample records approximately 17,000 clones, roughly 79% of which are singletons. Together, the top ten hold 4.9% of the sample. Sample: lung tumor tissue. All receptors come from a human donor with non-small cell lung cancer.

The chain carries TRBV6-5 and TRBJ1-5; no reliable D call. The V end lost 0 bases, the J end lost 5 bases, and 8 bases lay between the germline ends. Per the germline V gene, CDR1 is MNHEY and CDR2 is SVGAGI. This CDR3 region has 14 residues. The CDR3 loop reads CASSYSNGYQPQHF. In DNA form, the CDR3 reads TGTGCCAGCAGTTACTCGAACGGATATCAGCCCCAGCATTTT.

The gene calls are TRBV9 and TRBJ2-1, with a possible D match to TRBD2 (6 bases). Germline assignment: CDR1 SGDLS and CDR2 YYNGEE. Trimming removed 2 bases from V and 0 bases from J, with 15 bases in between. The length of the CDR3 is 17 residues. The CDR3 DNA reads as TGTGCCAGCAGCGTGAGGGGACTCCCGAGCTCCTACAATGAGCAGTTCTTC. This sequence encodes CASSVRGLPSSYNEQFF. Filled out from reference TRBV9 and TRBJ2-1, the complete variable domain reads DSGVTQTPKHLITATGQRVTLRCSPRSGDLSVYWYQQSLDQGLQFLIQYYNGEERAKGNILERFSAQQFPDLHSELNLSSLELGDSALYFCASSVRGLPSSYNEQFFGPGTRLTVL.